The clone carrying this T cell receptor (beta chain) was counted at least ten times. Its antigen remains unidentified. The investigators amplified TCR beta CDR3 regions from RNA transcripts. TCR CDR3 regions were first amplified by RT-PCR with HTBI primers. TCRdb redid the calling of the multiplex PCR reads with MiXCR, one entry per CDR3 protein. The sample records 300,000 to 500,000 distinct CDR3 sequences, around 15% being singletons. Uncontrolled infections, other autoimmune diseases, pregnancy or lactation led to exclusion of patients. Based on clinical symptoms, serum thyroxine and TRAb, thyroid ultrasound and orbital computed tomography, diagnoses were reached. This CDR3 contains 14 residues. V was cut by 4 bases and J by 6 bases, with 12 bases left in between. Germline lookup yields CDR1 MDHEN and CDR2 SYDVKM. These data are taken from a study of T cells in Graves' hyperthyroidism and ophthalmopathy. Overall study context: At the time of initial diagnosis and before any treatment, peripheral blood was collected. Study results and limitations: Ophthalmopathy was predicted by the model a median of 6.5 months ahead of onset.

The chain employs TRBV28 and TRBJ2-2; D is unresolved. This receptor was taken from a man aged 45 to 65 with Graves' ophthalmopathy. Sequences were obtained from blood. CDR3 DNA: TGTGCCAGCAGTTCCCGGGCCCGCGCCGGGGAGCTGTTTTTT. This encodes CASSSRARAGELFF.